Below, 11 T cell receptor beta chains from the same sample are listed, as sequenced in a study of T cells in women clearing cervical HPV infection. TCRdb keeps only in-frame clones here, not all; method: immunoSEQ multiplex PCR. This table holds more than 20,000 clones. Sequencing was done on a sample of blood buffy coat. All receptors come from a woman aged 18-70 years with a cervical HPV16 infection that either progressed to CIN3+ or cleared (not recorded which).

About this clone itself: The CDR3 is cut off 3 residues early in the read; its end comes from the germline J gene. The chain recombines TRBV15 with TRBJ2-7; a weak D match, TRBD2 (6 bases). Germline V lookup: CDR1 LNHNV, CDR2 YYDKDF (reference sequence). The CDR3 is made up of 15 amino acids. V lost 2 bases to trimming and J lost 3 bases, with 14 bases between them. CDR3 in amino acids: CATSRNRDSHYEQYF. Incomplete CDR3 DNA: TGTGCCACCAGCAGAAACCGGGACTCACACTACGAG.

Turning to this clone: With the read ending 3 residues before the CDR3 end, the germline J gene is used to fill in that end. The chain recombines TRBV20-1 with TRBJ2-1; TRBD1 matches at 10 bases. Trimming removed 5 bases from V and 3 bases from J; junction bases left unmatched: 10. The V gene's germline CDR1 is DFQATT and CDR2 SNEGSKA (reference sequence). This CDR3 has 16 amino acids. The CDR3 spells CSAQDRGAPRYNEQFF. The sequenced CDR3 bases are TGCAGTGCTCAGGACAGGGGGGCTCCTCGCTACAATGAG.

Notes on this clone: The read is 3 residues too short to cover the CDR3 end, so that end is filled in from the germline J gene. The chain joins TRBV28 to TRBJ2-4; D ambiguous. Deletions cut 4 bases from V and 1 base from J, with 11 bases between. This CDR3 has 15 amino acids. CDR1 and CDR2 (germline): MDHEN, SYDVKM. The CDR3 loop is CASSYDPRAKNIQYF. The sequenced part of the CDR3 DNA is TGTGCCAGCAGTTACGATCCAAGGGCCAAAAACATT.

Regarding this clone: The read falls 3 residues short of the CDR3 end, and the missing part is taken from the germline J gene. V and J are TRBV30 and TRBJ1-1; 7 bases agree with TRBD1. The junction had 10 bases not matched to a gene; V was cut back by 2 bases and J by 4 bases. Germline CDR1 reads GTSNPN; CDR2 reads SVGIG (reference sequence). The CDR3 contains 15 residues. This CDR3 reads CAWSKQGRGSTEAFF. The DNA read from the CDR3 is TGTGCCTGGAGTAAACAGGGGCGAGGAAGCACTGAA.

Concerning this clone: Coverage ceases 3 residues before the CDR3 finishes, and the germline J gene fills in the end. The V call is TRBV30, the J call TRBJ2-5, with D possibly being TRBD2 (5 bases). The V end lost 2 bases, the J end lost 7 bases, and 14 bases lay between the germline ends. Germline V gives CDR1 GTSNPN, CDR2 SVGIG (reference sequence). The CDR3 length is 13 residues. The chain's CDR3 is CAWSQTSSGTQYF. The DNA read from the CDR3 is TGTGCCTGGAGTCAAACTAGTTCGGGGACC.

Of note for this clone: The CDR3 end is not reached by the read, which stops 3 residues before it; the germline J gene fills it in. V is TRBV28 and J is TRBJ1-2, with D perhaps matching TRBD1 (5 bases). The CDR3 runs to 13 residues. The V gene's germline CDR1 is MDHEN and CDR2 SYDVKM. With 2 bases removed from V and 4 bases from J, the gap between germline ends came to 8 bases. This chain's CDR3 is CASSLGQTYGYTF. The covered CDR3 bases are TGTGCCAGCAGTTTAGGACAAACCTATGGC.

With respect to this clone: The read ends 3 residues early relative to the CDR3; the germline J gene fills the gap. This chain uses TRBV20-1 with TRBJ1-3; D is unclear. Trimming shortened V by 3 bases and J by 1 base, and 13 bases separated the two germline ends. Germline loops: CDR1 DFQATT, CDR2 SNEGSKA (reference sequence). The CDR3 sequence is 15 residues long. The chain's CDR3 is CSARPRRASGNTIYF. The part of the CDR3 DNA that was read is TGCAGTGCTAGGCCCCGGAGGGCGTCTGGAAACACC.

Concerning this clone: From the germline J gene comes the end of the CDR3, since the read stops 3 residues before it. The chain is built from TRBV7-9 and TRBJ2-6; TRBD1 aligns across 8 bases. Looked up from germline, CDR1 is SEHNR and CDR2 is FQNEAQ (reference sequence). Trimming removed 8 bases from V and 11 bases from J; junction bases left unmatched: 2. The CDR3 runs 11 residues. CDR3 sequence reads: CASGQGDVLTF. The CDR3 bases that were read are TGTGCCAGCGGACAGGGCGACGTC.

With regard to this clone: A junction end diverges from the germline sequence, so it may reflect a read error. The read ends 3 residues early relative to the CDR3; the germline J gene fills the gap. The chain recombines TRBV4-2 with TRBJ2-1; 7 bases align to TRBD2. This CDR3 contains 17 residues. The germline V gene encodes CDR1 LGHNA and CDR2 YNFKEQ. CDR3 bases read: TGCGCCAGCAGCCAAGAAGTAGCGGGTCTTCTCTACAATGAG. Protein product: CASSQEVAGLLYNE. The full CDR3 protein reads CASSQEVAGLLYNEQFF.

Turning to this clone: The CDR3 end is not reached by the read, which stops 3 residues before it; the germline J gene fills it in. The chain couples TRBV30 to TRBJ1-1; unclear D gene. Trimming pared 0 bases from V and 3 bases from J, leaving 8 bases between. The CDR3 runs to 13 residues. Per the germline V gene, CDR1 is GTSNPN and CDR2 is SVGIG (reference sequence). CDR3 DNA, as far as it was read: TGTGCCTGGAGTGTACAGAGGCACACTGAA. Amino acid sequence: CAWSVQRHTE. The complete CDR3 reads CAWSVQRHTEAFF.

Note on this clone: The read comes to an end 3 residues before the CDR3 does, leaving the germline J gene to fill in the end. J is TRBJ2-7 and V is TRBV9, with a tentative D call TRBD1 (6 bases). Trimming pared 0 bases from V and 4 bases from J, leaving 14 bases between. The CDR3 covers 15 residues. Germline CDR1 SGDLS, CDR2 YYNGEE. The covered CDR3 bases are TGTGCCAGCAGCGTAGCTCCGGACAGCGTATACGAG. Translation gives CASSVAPDSVYE. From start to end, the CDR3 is CASSVAPDSVYEQYF.